The 16 T cell receptor beta chains given below trace back to one sample, sequenced in a study of CD8 T cells in Susac syndrome. An amount of RNA that ranged from roughly 0.45 to 1 ug was reverse transcribed with random hexamers. TCRdb re-derived calls from the immunoSEQ multiplex PCR reads in MiXCR, one entry per CDR3 protein. The table shows around 130,000 distinct CDR3 sequences, with 96% occurring only once. The sequencing sample was made of CD4+ T cells from PBMCs. The receptors were gathered from a human donor with Susac syndrome.

V is TRBV9 and J is TRBJ2-2, with 7 bases matching TRBD1. With 0 bases clipped from V and 8 bases from J, the junction kept 10 bases outside the gene matches. Germline CDR1 reads SGDLS; CDR2 reads YYNGEE. There are 16 residues in the CDR3. The CDR3 nucleotides are TGTGCCAGCAGCGTAGATCCGGACAGGAGGCTAGGGGAGCTGTTTTTT. Translated: CASSVDPDRRLGELFF.

V is TRBV29-1 and J is TRBJ2-1; D is possibly TRBD2 (5 bases). This CDR3 spans 17 amino acids. The V end lost 7 bases, the J end lost 15 bases, and 37 bases lay between the germline ends. Per germline, CDR1 SQVTM and CDR2 ANQGSEA. The CDR3 nucleotides read TGCAGCGCCCTATTAGCAGGAGAGGGTAGCTCACGGGTGAGAGTGTTCTTC. Its translation is CSALLAGEGSSRVRVFF.

The chain combines TRBV28 with TRBJ2-1, with D possibly being TRBD1 (6 bases). Trimming took 4 bases from V and 12 from J, leaving 10 bases between them. This CDR3 contains 11 residues. The germline gives CDR1 MDHEN, CDR2 SYDVKM. The CDR3 protein is CASSSLQGQFF. The CDR3 DNA is TGTGCCAGCAGTTCACTACAGGGGCAGTTCTTC. The variable domain in full, with the rest retrieved from reference TRBV28 and TRBJ2-1, is DVKVTQSSRYLVKRTGEKVFLECVQDMDHENMFWYRQDPGLGLRLIYFSYDVKMKEKGDIPEGYSVSREKKERFSLILESASTNQTSMYLCASSSLQGQFFGPGTRLTVL.

In this sample, this clonotype turned up once. The chain uses TRBV5-1 and TRBJ1-2; TRBD1 matches at 8 bases. Germline-derived CDR1 and CDR2 are SGHRS and YFSETQ. The V segment lost 5 bases and the J segment 4 bases; nucleotides outside the gene matches: 13. The CDR3 has 16 amino acids. The CDR3 region has the DNA TGCGCCAGCAGGAGGGAACCAGGGGGCTCGGGCTATGGCTACACCTTC. As protein: CASRREPGGSGYGYTF.

The chain uses TRBV20-1 and TRBJ1-2; D is unclear. CDR3 length equals 13 residues. Germline V lookup: CDR1 DFQATT, CDR2 SNEGSKA (reference sequence). Trimming removed 6 bases from V and 5 bases from J, with 16 bases in between. CDR3 in amino acids: CSAPPRTEYGYTF. The CDR3 coding sequence is TGCAGTGCCCCTCCACGGACCGAATATGGCTACACCTTC.

This clonotype appeared a single time. The chain combines TRBV12-3 or TRBV12-4 with TRBJ2-7; a possible D gene is TRBD1 (6 bases). The CDR3 sequence is 18 residues long. V lost 5 bases to trimming and J lost 2 bases, with 25 bases between them. The CDR3 sequence is CASSRVRQQGRPTYEQYF. CDR3 nucleotide sequence: TGTGCCAGCAGTAGAGTACGTCAACAGGGTAGGCCGACCTACGAGCAGTACTTC.

J is TRBJ2-5 and V is TRBV5-1; no reliable D call. Germline CDR1 reads SGHRS; CDR2 reads YFSETQ. V was pared by 7 bases and J by 2 bases, with 15 bases between. The CDR3 runs 14 residues. The CDR3 nucleotides read TGCGCCAGCCAAATAAATGGGCAGCAAGAGACCCAGTACTTC. This sequence encodes CASQINGQQETQYF. Looking up the rest from reference TRBV5-1 and TRBJ2-5 gives the full variable domain: KAGVTQTPRYLIKTRGQQVTLSCSPISGHRSVSWYQQTPGQGLQFLFEYFSETQRNKGNFPGRFSGRQFSNSRSEMNVSTLELGDSALYLCASQINGQQETQYFGPGTRLLVL.

This chain joins TRBV6-2 or TRBV6-3 and TRBJ2-1, with 8 bases that match TRBD1. CDR1 is MNHEY, CDR2 SVGEGT, per germline. With 7 bases clipped from V and 3 bases from J, the junction kept 11 bases outside the gene matches. The CDR3 has 16 residues. The CDR3 sequence is CASNPQSGTGYNEQFF. The CDR3 nucleotides are TGTGCCAGCAACCCTCAATCCGGGACAGGCTACAATGAGCAGTTCTTC.

The chain has TRBV12-3 or TRBV12-4 and TRBJ1-3, with TRBD1 as a possible D gene (6 bases). The CDR3 extends over 15 amino acids. V lost 7 bases to trimming and J lost 0 bases, with 13 bases between them. The chain's CDR3 is CASNVLRGSGNTIYF. The CDR3 DNA sequence: TGTGCCAGCAACGTCCTCAGGGGCTCTGGAAACACCATATATTTT.

The chain joins TRBV27 to TRBJ1-4; the D gene is possibly TRBD1 (6 bases). Germline CDR1 MNHEY, CDR2 SMNVEV (reference sequence). The CDR3 length is 14 residues. Trimming pared 1 base from V and 6 bases from J, leaving 9 bases between. The CDR3 DNA sequence: TGTGCCAGCAGTTTATACAGGGACGATGAAAAACTGTTTTTT. Translating it yields CASSLYRDDEKLFF.

In this sample, this clonotype turned up once. The gene calls are TRBV9 and TRBJ2-5; D ambiguous. The CDR3 loop spans 16 amino acids. From germline, CDR1 is SGDLS and CDR2 YYNGEE. Trimming left V 0 bases short and J 1 base short, with 13 bases between. The DNA of the CDR3 is TGTGCCAGCAGCGTAGGTGGCGTGGCGGTCCAAGAGACCCAGTACTTC. Translated, it gives CASSVGGVAVQETQYF. The full variable domain, in which reference TRBV9 and TRBJ2-5 provide the parts outside the CDR3, is DSGVTQTPKHLITATGQRVTLRCSPRSGDLSVYWYQQSLDQGLQFLIQYYNGEERAKGNILERFSAQQFPDLHSELNLSSLELGDSALYFCASSVGGVAVQETQYFGPGTRLLVL.

This chain links TRBV30 with TRBJ2-1; TRBD1 agrees at 7 bases. Germline assignment: CDR1 GTSNPN and CDR2 SVGIG (reference sequence). V was clipped by 2 bases and J by 7 bases; unmatched bases: 2. The CDR3 has 12 amino acids. CDR3 in amino acids: CAWSQQGNEQFF. The CDR3 region has the DNA TGTGCCTGGAGTCAACAGGGGAATGAGCAGTTCTTC.

The chain joins TRBV29-1 to TRBJ1-2; D not resolved. Germline V gene data show CDR1 as SQVTM and CDR2 as ANQGSEA. V lost 8 bases to trimming and J lost 8 bases, with 18 bases between them. This CDR3 has 12 residues. For the CDR3, the DNA is TGCAGCCTTTCCCCCGAGGACGAGGGCTACACCTTC. This sequence encodes CSLSPEDEGYTF.

CDR3 in DNA: TGTGCCAGCAGCTCCGAGCCTCGGGGACCCGGGGAGCTGTTTTTT. It translates to CASSSEPRGPGELFF. The V and J genes are TRBV7-2 and TRBJ2-2; D may be TRBD1 or TRBD2 (5 bases each). Trimming left V 4 bases short and J 6 bases short, with 15 bases between. Germline V lookup: CDR1 SGHTA, CDR2 FQGNSA. The CDR3 spans 15 residues.

The rearrangement uses TRBV5-4 and TRBJ2-5; D call uncertain. CDR3 size: 14 residues. The V and J ends lost 2 bases and 5 bases respectively, with 13 bases between them. Germline CDR1 and CDR2: SGHNT and YYREEE (reference sequence). The CDR3 here is CASSFHSKDETQYF. Here the CDR3 DNA reads TGTGCCAGCAGCTTCCACTCCAAGGATGAGACCCAGTACTTC. The whole variable domain, filled in from reference TRBV5-4 and TRBJ2-5, reads ETGVTQSPTHLIKTRGQQVTLRCSSQSGHNTVSWYQQALGQGPQFIFQYYREEENGRGNFPPRFSGLQFPNYSSELNVNALELDDSALYLCASSFHSKDETQYFGPGTRLLVL.

The rearrangement uses TRBV29-1 and TRBJ1-2; no clear D gene. Germline assignment: CDR1 SQVTM and CDR2 ANQGSEA. This CDR3 region has 13 residues. V lost 1 base, J lost 7 bases, and 13 bases lay in between. The CDR3, as DNA: TGCAGCGTTGAAGTGGCCCAGGTTCGTGGCTACACCTTC. Residues: CSVEVAQVRGYTF.